This TCR beta chain came from a study of cytomegalovirus exposure and HLA in healthy donors. Regarding the study as a whole: Later analysis found that TCR beta chains associated with HLA were more clonally expanded than other, equally common chains.

This clone was counted between two and nine times. Antigen unknown. With 60 Vbeta and 13 Jbeta primers, the PCR was carried out. Produced via immunoSEQ multiplex PCR; TCRdb's table is partial and in-frame only. The table shows about 72,000 clones, with about 84% occurring only once. Sequenced material: PBMCs. The sequence came from a man aged 40-50 years in good health and CMV-seronegative.

The CDR3: CASSITASGVYEQYF. The CDR3 region has the DNA TGCGCCAGCAGCATCACGGCTAGCGGGGTCTACGAGCAGTACTTC. The V call is TRBV4-3, the J call TRBJ2-7; 9 positions agree with TRBD2. The CDR3 has 15 residues. Germline CDR1 LGHNA, CDR2 YSLEER. The trim removed 5 bases at V and 3 bases at J, leaving 8 bases unmatched.